This TCR beta chain was recorded in a study of response to subunit inactivated influenza vaccine. Germline V gene lookup returns CDR1 SGHRS and CDR2 YFSETQ. This CDR3 is 13 amino acids long. Trimming cost V 0 bases and J 4 bases, with 7 bases left between them. TCRdb independently ran MiXCR on the RT-PCR reads; one entry per CDR3 protein. The sample shows around 570,000 distinct CDR3 sequences, under 9% of them seen only once. Notes on the study in general: After each seasonal influenza vaccination, few new T cells are recruited, the authors suggested.

In this sample, this clonotype turned up a few times. Its specificity is not known. This chain links TRBV5-1 with TRBJ2-5; no definite D call. This TCR was recovered from a man aged 50-75 years who received an inactivated influenza vaccine. Sample: PBMCs from blood, taken about 24 months after vaccination. DNA for the CDR3: TGCGCCAGCAGCTTGGTTTGGTCAGAGACCCAGTACTTC. This codes for CASSLVWSETQYF.